This is a list of T cell receptor beta chains from one sample in a study of blood T cell repertoires in COVID-19. Sequenced by immunoSEQ multiplex PCR; TCRdb stores in-frame clones only, minus some. The sample lists fewer than 350,000 clones; 85% to 90% were seen once. The sequencing input was peripheral blood. The receptors were gathered from a woman aged 30 to 39 with COVID-19, enrolled during active disease. The CDR3 runs from the conserved cysteine through the conserved F or W. D genes are given only for firm matches. Expanded clones get a size class; other rows say once, few or many, or leave the size out.

TRBV6-1,many,.,TRBJ1-1,TGTGCCAGCAGTGAAACCTGGGACATTAACACTGAAGCTTTCTTT,CASSETWDINTEAFF
TRBV4-2,.,TRBD2,TRBJ2-7,TGTGCCAGCAGCGTCCGGACTAGCGGGGCTCCGGCGTACGAGCAGTACTTC,CASSVRTSGAPAYEQYF
TRBV18,.,.,TRBJ1-1,TGTGCCAGCTCGGCAGGGGAGGGTGCGGGAGCTTTCTTT,CASSAGEGAGAFF
TRBV7-9,.,.,TRBJ2-7,TGTGCCAGCAGCTTAGCGCTTGGTAGCTCCTACGAGCAGTACTTC,CASSLALGSSYEQYF
TRBV3-1/TRBV3-2,.,.,TRBJ2-3,TGTGCCAGCAGCCAAGAGGGGGCCTGGGATACGCAGTATTTT,CASSQEGAWDTQYF
TRBV27,.,TRBD1,TRBJ2-3,TGTGCCAGCGGAACAGGGGGCACAGATACGCAGTATTTT,CASGTGGTDTQYF
TRBV5-1,.,TRBD1,TRBJ2-5,TGCGCCAGCAGCCTACTAGGGACAGGACAAGAGACCCAGTACTTC,CASSLLGTGQETQYF
TRBV4-1,.,.,TRBJ2-7,TGCGCCAGCAGCCCTGGTGGCCCCGCCTACGAGCAGTACTTC,CASSPGGPAYEQYF
TRBV3-1/TRBV3-2,.,.,TRBJ2-1,TGTGCCAGCGCAGGAGGGTTTGAGCAGTTCTTC,CASAGGFEQFF
TRBV7-9,once,.,TRBJ2-7,TGTGCCAGCAGCCTCCAGGGTCTACAGCAGTACTTC,CASSLQGLQQYF
TRBV20-1,once,.,TRBJ2-5,TGCAGTGCCAGACGAGAGACCCAGTACTTC,CSARRETQYF
TRBV23-1,.,.,TRBJ2-7,TGCGCCGGCAGGGTCTTGGAGCCCTCCTACGAGCAGTACTTC,CAGRVLEPSYEQYF
TRBV7-2,.,.,TRBJ1-2,TGTGCCAGCAGCCTTGGGAGACCCTCTGGCTACACCTTC,CASSLGRPSGYTF
TRBV27,.,TRBD1,TRBJ2-3,TGTGCCAGCAACCTTCCGGGACAGACCACCACAGATACGCAGTATTTT,CASNLPGQTTTDTQYF
TRBV30,.,TRBD1,TRBJ1-1,TGTGCCTATGAGGAGGGGACAGACACTGAAGCTTTCTTT,CAYEEGTDTEAFF
TRBV5-1,.,TRBD2,TRBJ2-1,TGCGCCAGCAGCTTGCGCACTAGCGGGGACAATGAGCAGTTCTTC,CASSLRTSGDNEQFF
TRBV2,.,.,TRBJ2-1,TGTGCCAGCAGTGGGGGGGGCGGCAGCTACAATGAGCAGTTCTTC,CASSGGGGSYNEQFF
TRBV6-2/TRBV6-3,.,TRBD2,TRBJ2-7,TGTGCCAGCAGTAATCCGGGGGGAGGGAAATACGAGCAGTACTTC,CASSNPGGGKYEQYF
TRBV5-6,few,.,TRBJ2-5,TGTGCCAGCAGCTTGGCTCCCCGTGAAGAGACCCAGTACTTC,CASSLAPREETQYF
TRBV30,once,TRBD1,TRBJ1-3,TGTGCCTGTCCGGGACAGGGGGCCGAAAACACCATATATTTT,CACPGQGAENTIYF
TRBV7-2,.,TRBD2,TRBJ2-4,TGTGCCAGCAGCTTAGGATTTAGCGGGGGGGCCGGAAACATTCAGTACTTC,CASSLGFSGGAGNIQYF
TRBV10-1,.,.,TRBJ1-4,TGCGCCAGCAGCTACGGGAATGGTAATGAAAAACTGTTTTTT,CASSYGNGNEKLFF
TRBV5-1,.,TRBD1,TRBJ1-2,TGCGCCAGCAGCCAGGCGGACAGGGGGCAATTCTCCTATGGCTACACCTTC,CASSQADRGQFSYGYTF
TRBV15,.,.,TRBJ2-7,TGTGCCACCAGCCGACAAATCGGACAGCAACTATCCTCCTACGAGCAGTACTTC,CATSRQIGQQLSSYEQYF
TRBV29-1,.,TRBD2,TRBJ2-1,TGCAGCGTTGGGGACTACCCTTACAATGAGCAGTTCTTC,CSVGDYPYNEQFF
TRBV5-5,.,.,TRBJ2-3,TGTGCCAGCAGCCCCCAGGGGCTGGGCAGGAGCACAGATACGCAGTATTTT,CASSPQGLGRSTDTQYF
TRBV18,once,.,TRBJ1-6,TGTGCCAGCTCACCACTTAGTAGGATCGGCCAGGATTCACCCCTCCACTTT,CASSPLSRIGQDSPLHF
TRBV13,.,TRBD1,TRBJ2-7,TGTGCCAGCAGCCTACGCCACCCGGGACAGAGCTCCTACGAGCAGTACTTC,CASSLRHPGQSSYEQYF
TRBV12-2,.,.,TRBJ2-3,TGTGCAAGTCGACGTATAGCGGGGGGCAAACTAACTAGCACAGATACGCAGTATTTT,CASRRIAGGKLTSTDTQYF